What follows are 10 T cell receptor beta chains derived from one specimen sequenced in a study of blood T cell repertoires in COVID-19. TCRdb's copy holds only in-frame clones and misses some; the assay was immunoSEQ multiplex PCR. Of 250,000 to 300,000 clones in the sample, 85% to 90% were seen once. The sample consisted of PBMCs or T cells enriched from blood (not recorded which). These receptors came from a woman aged 60 to 75 in a cohort exposed to, infected with or recovered from COVID-19 (not recorded which).

This clone has a single count. This chain uses TRBV30 with TRBJ2-5, with 7 bases fitting TRBD2. V lost 0 bases to trimming and J lost 2 bases; unmatched junction nucleotides: 0. The CDR3 is 13 residues long. From germline, CDR1 is GTSNPN and CDR2 SVGIG (reference sequence). The CDR3 region is CAWSVLAQETQYF. DNA for the CDR3: TGTGCCTGGAGTGTACTAGCGCAAGAGACCCAGTACTTC.

The V gene is TRBV28, the J gene TRBJ2-7; TRBD2 aligns across 9 bases. The germline CDR1 and CDR2 sequences are MDHEN and SYDVKM. The V segment lost 2 bases and the J segment 4 bases; nucleotides outside the gene matches: 6. The CDR3 is 15 amino acids. The CDR3 is CASSLQASGIYEQYF. The CDR3 DNA follows: TGTGCCAGCAGTTTACAGGCTAGCGGGATATACGAGCAGTACTTC.

The chain carries TRBV5-1 and TRBJ2-1; weak D call: TRBD2 (6 bases). V gave up 2 bases and J gave up 7 bases, with 7 bases separating them. Germline lookup yields CDR1 SGHRS and CDR2 YFSETQ. CDR3 size: 12 residues. In nucleotides, the CDR3 is TGCGCCAGCAGCTTTGGGGGGAATGAGCAGTTCTTC. The encoded protein is CASSFGGNEQFF.

The chain recombines TRBV10-1 with TRBJ1-1; no clear D gene. Germline V CDR1 and CDR2: WNHNN, SYGVQD (reference sequence). The ends were cut back, 2 bases at V and 0 bases at J, with 10 bases in the middle. The CDR3 runs 15 residues. The CDR3 region is CASSEKRQMNTEAFF. The DNA for the CDR3 is TGCGCCAGCAGTGAGAAACGACAAATGAACACTGAAGCTTTCTTT.

This chain connects TRBV28 to TRBJ2-1; 8 bases agree with TRBD2. V shed 8 bases and J 2 bases; nucleotides not matched to a gene: 8. The CDR3 has 15 residues. CDR1 MDHEN and CDR2 SYDVKM come from the germline V gene. CDR3 bases: TGTGCCAGCCTTCAATCGGGGGGGGCCTACAATGAGCAGTTCTTC. Translated, it gives CASLQSGGAYNEQFF. Full variable domain (outside the CDR3, taken from reference TRBV28 and TRBJ2-1): DVKVTQSSRYLVKRTGEKVFLECVQDMDHENMFWYRQDPGLGLRLIYFSYDVKMKEKGDIPEGYSVSREKKERFSLILESASTNQTSMYLCASLQSGGAYNEQFFGPGTRLTVL.

The CDR3 bases are TGTGCCAGCTCACCAAGGGCCAGGGGGAAAACCTTACACACTGAAGCTTTCTTT. Amino acid sequence: CASSPRARGKTLHTEAFF. V usage is TRBV18 and J usage is TRBJ1-1; 7 bases align to TRBD1. The CDR3 is 18 amino acids. Germline V lookup: CDR1 KGHSH, CDR2 LQKENI. V shed 2 bases, J shed 3 bases, and the junction held 15 bases outside the gene matches. The full variable domain, its missing parts supplied by reference TRBV18 and TRBJ1-1, is NAGVMQNPRHLVRRRGQEARLRCSPMKGHSHVYWYRQLPEEGLKFMVYLQKENIIDESGMPKERFSAEFPKEGPSILRIQQVVRGDSAAYFCASSPRARGKTLHTEAFFGQGTRLTVV.

The rearrangement links TRBV27 to TRBJ1-4; 7 nucleotides match TRBD1. The CDR3 sequence is 18 residues long. Germline V gene lookup returns CDR1 MNHEY and CDR2 SMNVEV (reference sequence). The V gene end was trimmed by 6 bases and the J gene end by 1 base; junction bases not matched to a gene: 14. In DNA form, the CDR3 reads TGTGCCAGCAGCTCTACGACAGGGTTTGGAAGAACTAATGAAAAACTGTTTTTT. This encodes CASSSTTGFGRTNEKLFF.

This chain joins TRBV6-5 and TRBJ1-2, with 7 positions matching TRBD1. Trimming cost V 8 bases and J 4 bases; bases outside gene matches: 7. This CDR3 has 13 residues. Germline V gene data show CDR1 as MNHEY and CDR2 as SVGAGI. As DNA, the CDR3 is TGTGCCAGCGGGACAGTCAATCTCTATGGCTACACCTTC. It yields the protein CASGTVNLYGYTF.

The gene calls are TRBV12-3 or TRBV12-4 and TRBJ2-7; TRBD1 agrees at 7 bases. This CDR3 contains 13 residues. V shed 2 bases and J 7 bases; nucleotides not matched to a gene: 5. The CDR3 region has the DNA TGTGCCAGCAGTTTAAGGGACAGAGGGGAGCAGTACTTC. It codes for CASSLRDRGEQYF.

This clone was counted once. The rearrangement uses TRBV19 and TRBJ2-7; a possible D gene is TRBD1 (7 bases). Trimming took off 1 base at V and 6 bases at J, with 10 bases between the two ends. Germline V gene lookup returns CDR1 LNHDA and CDR2 SQIVND (reference sequence). The CDR3 sequence is 13 residues long. The CDR3 nucleotides read TGTGCCAGTAGTATAGGGCAGGGGGGCGAGCAGTACTTC. This translates into CASSIGQGGEQYF. The full variable domain, rest sourced from reference TRBV19 and TRBJ2-7, is DGGITQSPKYLFRKEGQNVTLSCEQNLNHDAMYWYRQDPGQGLRLIYYSQIVNDFQKGDIAEGYSVSREKKESFPLTVTSAQKNPTAFYLCASSIGQGGEQYFGPGTRLTVT.